The 8 T cell receptor beta chains below all came from one sample that was sequenced in a study of T cells in Graves' hyperthyroidism and ophthalmopathy. Amplification yielded TCR beta CDR3 regions, with RNA transcripts as the source. Primed by the HTBI set, a first-round RT-PCR was run on the TCR CDR3. TCRdb called the multiplex PCR reads again in MiXCR, with one record for every CDR3 protein. The profile shows about 380,000 distinct CDR3 sequences, approximately 17% of them singletons. The sample comprised blood. These receptors came from a young man with Graves' ophthalmopathy.

This clonotype was detected many times. The rearrangement uses TRBV2 and TRBJ1-4; TRBD1 matches 7 bases. The trim removed 2 bases at V and 0 bases at J, leaving 0 bases unmatched. CDR3 size: 15 residues. Germline loops: CDR1 SNHLY, CDR2 FYNNEI. CDR3: CASSETGATNEKLFF. The CDR3, as DNA: TGTGCCAGCAGTGAAACAGGGGCAACTAATGAAAAACTGTTTTTT.

This clonotype showed up many times. The rearrangement joins TRBV5-1 to TRBJ2-1; 10 bases line up with TRBD1. CDR3 length equals 15 residues. The germline CDR1 and CDR2 sequences are SGHRS and YFSETQ. Trimming cost V 4 bases and J 3 bases; bases outside gene matches: 4. The CDR3 region has the DNA TGCGCCAGCAGCCCCGGACAGGGGGTCTACAATGAGCAGTTCTTC. The encoded protein is CASSPGQGVYNEQFF.

This clonotype has a count of ten or more. V is TRBV28 and J is TRBJ1-1, with D uncertain. Germline V gene data show CDR1 as MDHEN and CDR2 as SYDVKM. V was shortened by 5 bases and J by 5 bases, with 18 bases between the two germline ends. The CDR3 contains 15 residues. CDR3 nucleotide sequence: TGTGCCAGCAGTCTACAGTCCCTAATGTGGACTGAAGCTTTCTTT. As protein: CASSLQSLMWTEAFF.

This chain joins TRBV5-1 and TRBJ2-1, with TRBD2 matching 10 bases. This CDR3 is 15 amino acids long. CDR1 SGHRS and CDR2 YFSETQ come from the germline V gene. The V gene end was trimmed by 4 bases and the J gene end by 5 bases; junction bases not matched to a gene: 6. The DNA of the CDR3 is TGCGCCAGCAGCACCCTAGCGGGGGCCGACAATGAGCAGTTCTTC. This codes for CASSTLAGADNEQFF. The whole variable domain, remainder taken from reference TRBV5-1 and TRBJ2-1, is KAGVTQTPRYLIKTRGQQVTLSCSPISGHRSVSWYQQTPGQGLQFLFEYFSETQRNKGNFPGRFSGRQFSNSRSEMNVSTLELGDSALYLCASSTLAGADNEQFFGPGTRLTVL.

This clonotype has ten or more counts. The rearrangement uses TRBV6-6 and TRBJ1-6; 9 nucleotides agree with TRBD1. CDR1 is MNHNY, CDR2 SVGAGI, per germline (reference sequence). The CDR3 extends over 17 amino acids. The V and J ends lost 0 bases and 8 bases, in that order; junction bases with no gene match: 8. CDR3 loop: CASSYSGVGQGHSPLHF. The CDR3 nucleotides read TGTGCCAGCAGTTACTCGGGCGTGGGACAGGGTCATTCACCCCTCCACTTT.

This clonotype occurred many times. The gene calls are TRBV5-1 and TRBJ2-1, with D perhaps matching TRBD1 (5 bases). Looked up from germline, CDR1 is SGHRS and CDR2 is YFSETQ. The V end lost 3 bases, the J end lost 5 bases, and 12 bases lay between the germline ends. CDR3 length: 14 residues. Here the CDR3 reads CASSSGIRDNEQFF. In DNA, the CDR3 is TGCGCCAGCAGCTCAGGTATCAGGGACAATGAGCAGTTCTTC. Full variable domain (rest looked up from reference TRBV5-1 and TRBJ2-1): KAGVTQTPRYLIKTRGQQVTLSCSPISGHRSVSWYQQTPGQGLQFLFEYFSETQRNKGNFPGRFSGRQFSNSRSEMNVSTLELGDSALYLCASSSGIRDNEQFFGPGTRLTVL.

The chain uses TRBV28 and TRBJ1-5; D may be TRBD1 (6 bases). The CDR3 spans 15 residues. V lost 7 bases to trimming and J lost 1 base, with 14 bases between them. The germline V gene encodes CDR1 MDHEN and CDR2 SYDVKM. CDR3 DNA sequence: TGTGCCAGCATCTTAGGGGGGCTCAGCAATCAGCCCCAGCATTTT. It translates to CASILGGLSNQPQHF.

This clonotype appeared many times. The chain recombines TRBV5-1 with TRBJ2-2; D gene ambiguous. Trimming took 0 bases from V and 4 from J, leaving 4 bases between them. The germline gives CDR1 SGHRS, CDR2 YFSETQ. This CDR3 spans 13 amino acids. Here the CDR3 reads CASSLAATGELFF. For the CDR3, the DNA is TGCGCCAGCAGCTTGGCAGCCACCGGGGAGCTGTTTTTT.